One and the same sample provided the 27 T cell receptor beta chains below, sequenced in a study of cytomegalovirus exposure and HLA in healthy donors. Primers for the PCR totalled 60 Vbeta and 13 Jbeta. Method: immunoSEQ multiplex PCR; TCRdb's copy keeps in-frame clones and lacks some. The sample lists around 53,000 clones; about three quarters were seen once. Material: PBMCs. These receptors all stem from a young man in good health and CMV-seronegative.

The rearrangement uses TRBV29-1 and TRBJ2-1; a possible D gene is TRBD1 (6 bases). Germline values: CDR1 SQVTM, CDR2 ANQGSEA. The V end was cut by 7 bases, the J end by 7 bases, with 14 bases between. This CDR3 is 12 amino acids long. The CDR3 region has the DNA TGCAGCGGGGAAACAGGGCGGAATGAGCAGTTCTTC. Translation: CSGETGRNEQFF.

The chain carries TRBV10-3 and TRBJ2-7; TRBD1 agrees at 8 bases. V gave up 6 bases and J gave up 2 bases; unmatched junction bases: 12. In germline, CDR1 is ENHRY, CDR2 SYGVKD. There are 16 residues in the CDR3. The CDR3 loop reads CAISERDRSLTYEQYF. In DNA, the CDR3 is TGTGCCATCAGCGAACGGGACAGGAGTTTGACCTACGAGCAGTACTTC.

With respect to this clone: The junction shows a germline mismatch at one end, possibly a read error. The chain combines TRBV5-6 with TRBJ1-6; D is ambiguous. The CDR3 length is 9 residues. The germline V gene encodes CDR1 SGHDT and CDR2 YYEEEE. CDR3 DNA sequence: TGTGCCAGCAGCCCTGCCGCGCGCTTT. Its protein is CASSPAARF.

The V and J genes are TRBV30 and TRBJ1-2; 9 nucleotides line up with TRBD1. V shed 6 bases, J shed 13 bases, and the junction held 12 bases outside the gene matches. CDR1 and CDR2 (germline): GTSNPN, SVGIG (reference sequence). This CDR3 contains 12 residues. The CDR3 sequence is CACGSEDRGPTF. The CDR3 DNA sequence: TGTGCCTGCGGTAGTGAGGACAGGGGACCCACCTTC.

The chain recombines TRBV2 with TRBJ2-1; 8 bases are shared with TRBD2. The CDR3 is 16 residues long. Trimming took 6 bases from V and 0 from J; bases not matched to a gene: 7. Germline CDR1 reads SNHLY; CDR2 reads FYNNEI. The CDR3: CASREPLADSYNEQFF. Written as DNA, the CDR3 is TGTGCCAGCAGGGAACCACTAGCGGACTCCTACAATGAGCAGTTCTTC.

The rearrangement joins TRBV28 to TRBJ2-3; no clear D. Germline CDR1 and CDR2: MDHEN and SYDVKM. V was clipped by 6 bases and J by 7 bases, with 11 bases between them. This CDR3 contains 12 residues. CDR3 DNA: TGTGCCAGCAGGGCGACTGGCAATACGCAGTATTTT. Encoded protein: CASRATGNTQYF.

The gene calls are TRBV29-1 and TRBJ2-7; 7 nucleotides agree with TRBD1. The CDR3 sequence is 14 residues long. V lost 4 bases and J lost 3; bases outside the gene matches: 9. The V gene's germline CDR1 is SQVTM and CDR2 ANQGSEA. The CDR3 DNA reads as TGCAGCGTTGGCCCCCTCCGGGACAGCTACGAGCAGTACTTC. As protein: CSVGPLRDSYEQYF.

The rearrangement links TRBV10-2 to TRBJ1-4; 7 bases fit TRBD1. The CDR3 has 14 amino acids. Germline V CDR1 and CDR2: WSHSY, SAAADI. Unmatched junction bases numbered 12, after V lost 9 bases and J lost 8 bases. Written as DNA, the CDR3 is TGCGCCAGTTCCGAGGGGGCAGACGGCGAAAAACTGTTTTTT. Translated: CASSEGADGEKLFF.

The CDR3 region is CASSFGSSGEQYF. CDR3 sequence (DNA): TGTGCCAGCAGCTTTGGGAGCTCGGGCGAGCAGTACTTC. The genes are TRBV7-9 and TRBJ2-7, with a tentative D call TRBD2 (5 bases). V lost 3 bases and J lost 6, with 12 bases in between. CDR1 SEHNR and CDR2 FQNEAQ come from the germline V gene (reference sequence). This CDR3 spans 13 amino acids.

This clone appeared once. The genes are TRBV5-1 and TRBJ2-1; no firm D call. V lost 2 bases to trimming and J lost 7 bases, with 4 bases between them. The CDR3 has 11 residues. Germline-derived CDR1 and CDR2 are SGHRS and YFSETQ. The CDR3 loop reads CASSLANEQFF. The CDR3 DNA reads as TGCGCCAGCAGCTTAGCGAATGAGCAGTTCTTC.

This chain uses TRBV15 with TRBJ2-2; D remains ambiguous. This CDR3 comprises 15 residues. The V gene's germline CDR1 is LNHNV and CDR2 YYDKDF (reference sequence). Trimming shortened V by 8 bases and J by 3 bases, and 16 bases separated the two germline ends. The DNA of the CDR3 is TGTGCCACCCAACATCTTGCGGCATACACCGGGGAGCTGTTTTTT. It codes for CATQHLAAYTGELFF.

The V call is TRBV7-9, the J call TRBJ1-1; no clear D. This CDR3 is 14 amino acids long. Germline-derived CDR1 and CDR2 are SEHNR and FQNEAQ (reference sequence). The V end lost 4 bases, the J end lost 0 bases, and 9 bases lay between the germline ends. For the CDR3, the DNA is TGTGCCAGCAGCTCTCGGTTCATGAACACTGAAGCTTTCTTT. It translates to CASSSRFMNTEAFF.

Only a few counts were recorded for this clone. The chain uses TRBV10-2 and TRBJ1-5, with a possible D match to TRBD1 (5 bases). V was trimmed by 0 bases and J by 5 bases, leaving 11 bases between them. This CDR3 has 15 amino acids. Germline CDR1 and CDR2: WSHSY and SAAADI. CDR3 residues: CASSESGGGDQPQHF. The DNA of the CDR3 is TGCGCCAGCAGTGAGTCGGGCGGGGGAGATCAGCCCCAGCATTTT.

The genes are TRBV5-1 and TRBJ2-7; a possible D gene is TRBD1 (8 bases). Deletions cut 6 bases from V and 6 bases from J, with 22 bases between. Germline V lookup: CDR1 SGHRS, CDR2 YFSETQ. The CDR3 covers 15 residues. This CDR3 reads CASTPGGQGLSEQYF. The DNA for the CDR3 is TGCGCCAGCACGCCGGGAGGACAGGGACTCTCCGAGCAGTACTTC.

The chain carries TRBV28 and TRBJ1-5, with unresolved D. Germline lookup yields CDR1 MDHEN and CDR2 SYDVKM. Trimming stripped 6 bases from V and 7 bases from J, with 10 bases between. The CDR3 runs 12 residues. The DNA for the CDR3 is TGTGCCAGCAGCCCCTTTCTGCAGCCCCAGCATTTT. The encoded protein is CASSPFLQPQHF.

This clone was detected only a few times. The chain's CDR3 is CSVRRQGAAEAFF. The CDR3 DNA reads as TGCAGCGTGAGGAGACAGGGGGCCGCTGAAGCTTTCTTT. The J gene is TRBJ1-1, the V gene TRBV29-1; 10 nucleotides match TRBD1. Germline lookup yields CDR1 SQVTM and CDR2 ANQGSEA. The CDR3 is 13 residues long. V lost 6 bases and J lost 6; bases outside the gene matches: 7.

J is TRBJ2-7 and V is TRBV6-5; 7 bases line up with TRBD1. The CDR3 has 13 amino acids. Germline V gene data show CDR1 as MNHEY and CDR2 as SVGAGI. J gave up 5 bases and V 5 bases, and 6 bases lay outside the gene matches. CDR3 amino acids: CASSPDREDEQYF. DNA of the CDR3: TGTGCCAGCAGTCCTGACAGGGAAGACGAGCAGTACTTC.

A few counts support this clone. The chain links TRBV14 to TRBJ1-2, with TRBD1 matching over 9 bases. Germline loops: CDR1 SGHDN, CDR2 FVKESK. The J segment lost 4 bases and the V segment lost 4 bases, leaving 16 bases of the junction unmatched. This CDR3 region has 18 residues. This chain's CDR3 is CASSLETGGYSNGYGYTF. CDR3 DNA sequence: TGTGCCAGCAGCCTAGAGACAGGGGGATATTCCAATGGCTATGGCTACACCTTC.

The chain is built from TRBV7-2 and TRBJ2-7; TRBD1 agrees at 7 bases. This CDR3 has 15 residues. Germline CDR1 is SGHTA and CDR2 is FQGNSA. The junction had 5 bases not matched to a gene; V was cut back by 0 bases and J by 3 bases. CDR3 nucleotides: TGTGCCAGCAGCTTAGCCTGGGACAGCTTCTACGAGCAGTACTTC. The encoded protein is CASSLAWDSFYEQYF.

The rearrangement joins TRBV18 to TRBJ1-1; the match to TRBD1 covers 8 bases. Germline CDR1 reads KGHSH; CDR2 reads LQKENI. V lost 5 bases, J lost 4 bases, and 3 bases stayed unmatched. This CDR3 contains 13 residues. CDR3 sequence reads: CASSGTGGTEAFF. CDR3 DNA: TGTGCCAGCTCAGGAACAGGGGGCACTGAAGCTTTCTTT.

This chain links TRBV7-6 with TRBJ2-1; 7 bases map to TRBD2. Germline V gene sequence: CDR1 SGHVS, CDR2 FNYEAQ. The CDR3 runs to 13 residues. Trimming at V came to 8 bases and at J to 7 bases, leaving 8 bases not matched to a gene. CDR3 sequence: CASCLAEGNEQFF. CDR3 sequence (DNA): TGTGCCAGCTGCCTAGCGGAGGGGAATGAGCAGTTCTTC.

The CDR3 loop reads CASSTTGQFSYEQYF. The CDR3 DNA sequence: TGTGCCAGCAGCACCACAGGACAGTTCTCCTACGAGCAGTACTTC. This chain links TRBV7-9 with TRBJ2-7; weak D call: TRBD1 (6 bases). The CDR3 covers 15 residues. The V end was cut by 5 bases, the J end by 0 bases, with 14 bases between. The germline CDR1 and CDR2 sequences are SEHNR and FQNEAQ (reference sequence). The full variable domain, completed using reference TRBV7-9 and TRBJ2-7, is DTGVSQNPRHKITKRGQNVTFRCDPISEHNRLYWYRQTLGQGPEFLTYFQNEAQLEKSRLLSDRFSAERPKGSFSTLEIQRTEQGDSAMYLCASSTTGQFSYEQYFGPGTRLTVT.

About this clone itself: Within the sample, other DNA sequences also encode this same CDR3. The chain is built from TRBV4-3 and TRBJ2-1; TRBD2 agrees at 8 bases. The CDR3 contains 15 residues. Germline CDR1 and CDR2: LGHNA and YSLEER. With V trimmed by 0 bases and J by 4 bases, 2 bases remained unmatched. As DNA, the CDR3 is TGCGCCAGCAGCCAAGATACGGGAGGGTACAATGAGCAGTTCTTC. Amino acid sequence: CASSQDTGGYNEQFF.

The chain employs TRBV20-1 and TRBJ2-1; 9 bases match TRBD2. V trimming: 4 bases; J trimming: 12 bases; junction bases outside the gene matches: 4. CDR1 is DFQATT and CDR2 is SNEGSKA in the germline V gene (reference sequence). This CDR3 contains 11 residues. CDR3 region: CSAITAGGQFF. The CDR3 DNA sequence: TGCAGTGCTATTACAGCGGGAGGGCAGTTCTTC.

This clone was detected a few times. The genes are TRBV5-1 and TRBJ2-1; D is undetermined. This CDR3 spans 13 amino acids. Germline-derived CDR1 and CDR2 are SGHRS and YFSETQ. The V end lost 4 bases, the J end lost 4 bases, and 9 bases lay between the germline ends. The CDR3 loop is CASSRDGYNEQFF. CDR3 bases: TGCGCCAGCAGCAGAGACGGGTACAATGAGCAGTTCTTC.

This chain uses TRBV10-3 with TRBJ1-2; D uncertain. This CDR3 contains 12 residues. V was trimmed by 10 bases and J by 0 bases, leaving 9 bases between them. Germline-derived CDR1 and CDR2 are ENHRY and SYGVKD. The CDR3 nucleotides are TGTGCCACCGCACCGGCTAACTATGGCTACACCTTC. Protein sequence: CATAPANYGYTF.

This chain uses TRBV7-2 with TRBJ2-3, with 7 positions matching TRBD2. The germline gives CDR1 SGHTA, CDR2 FQGNSA. CDR3 length: 15 amino acids. V shed 5 bases, J shed 0 bases, and the junction held 5 bases outside the gene matches. The CDR3 spells CASSVGGGSTDTQYF. In DNA form, the CDR3 reads TGTGCCAGCAGCGTAGGCGGGGGTAGCACAGATACGCAGTATTTT.